The next 27 T cell receptor beta chains were all read from a single sample in a study of blood T cell repertoires in COVID-19. Assay: immunoSEQ multiplex PCR; the TCRdb copy retains only in-frame clones and omits some. The profile shows about 220,000 clones, about 81% of them singletons. The material sequenced was peripheral blood. The source is a woman in her 70s with COVID-19, enrolled during active disease.

The rearrangement uses TRBV19 and TRBJ2-2, with 9 bases that match TRBD1. The V segment lost 7 bases and the J segment 1 base; nucleotides outside the gene matches: 10. Germline V CDR1 and CDR2: LNHDA, SQIVND (reference sequence). This CDR3 comprises 17 residues. The CDR3 here is CASTPGQGRWNTGELFF. CDR3 DNA sequence: TGTGCCAGTACACCGGGACAGGGCCGGTGGAACACCGGGGAGCTGTTTTTT.

V and J are TRBV7-2 and TRBJ2-1; 11 bases line up with TRBD2. CDR3 length: 15 amino acids. Per the germline V gene, CDR1 is SGHTA and CDR2 is FQGNSA. V trimming: 6 bases; J trimming: 1 base; junction bases outside the gene matches: 2. CDR3 bases: TGTGCCAGCAGAACTAGCGGGAGTTCCTACAATGAGCAGTTCTTC. It is translated as CASRTSGSSYNEQFF.

V is TRBV28 and J is TRBJ1-1; D is possibly TRBD1 (6 bases). The CDR3 runs 13 residues. Deletions cut 6 bases from V and 5 bases from J, with 13 bases between. Germline values: CDR1 MDHEN, CDR2 SYDVKM. In nucleotides, the CDR3 is TGTGCCAGCAGACCTACAGGGCGGACTGAAGCTTTCTTT. It specifies CASRPTGRTEAFF. The variable domain in full, completed from reference TRBV28 and TRBJ1-1, reads DVKVTQSSRYLVKRTGEKVFLECVQDMDHENMFWYRQDPGLGLRLIYFSYDVKMKEKGDIPEGYSVSREKKERFSLILESASTNQTSMYLCASRPTGRTEAFFGQGTRLTVV.

The genes are TRBV6-5 and TRBJ1-1, with D hard to call. The CDR3 is 12 amino acids. V lost 6 bases and J 7 bases, leaving 12 bases between the germline ends. Germline V gives CDR1 MNHEY, CDR2 SVGAGI. The DNA for the CDR3 is TGTGCCAGCAGCTATACAGTGGGTGAAGCTTTCTTT. Amino acid sequence: CASSYTVGEAFF.

This chain connects TRBV24-1 to TRBJ1-2; the match to TRBD1 covers 9 bases. Germline CDR1 KGHDR, CDR2 SFDVKD. The V and J ends lost 6 bases and 7 bases, in that order; junction bases with no gene match: 8. The CDR3 is 14 residues long. CDR3 DNA: TGTGCCACCAGTCAAGGGACAGGGCTCTCTGGCTACACCTTC. It translates to CATSQGTGLSGYTF.

The V call is TRBV4-2, the J call TRBJ2-1; 9 bases are shared with TRBD1. The CDR3 has 16 residues. The germline gives CDR1 LGHNA, CDR2 YNFKEQ. The V gene end was trimmed by 2 bases and the J gene end by 0 bases; junction bases not matched to a gene: 2. The CDR3 sequence: CASSQTTGGSYNEQFF. The CDR3 DNA is TGTGCCAGCAGCCAAACGACAGGGGGCTCCTACAATGAGCAGTTCTTC.

This clone came up once. The rearrangement joins TRBV6-2 or TRBV6-3 to TRBJ1-1; tentatively, D is TRBD1 (6 bases). There are 15 residues in the CDR3. The germline V gene has CDR1 MNHEY and CDR2 SVGEGT. Trimming took off 4 bases at V and 1 base at J, with 13 bases between the two ends. The CDR3 loop is CASSSLRGQNTEAFF. CDR3 nucleotide sequence: TGTGCCAGCAGTTCTCTCAGGGGTCAGAACACTGAAGCTTTCTTT.

The J gene is TRBJ1-4, the V gene TRBV19; a weak D match, TRBD1 (6 bases). Germline V gene data show CDR1 as LNHDA and CDR2 as SQIVND (reference sequence). Trimming removed 4 bases at V and 8 bases at J, with 14 bases between. The CDR3 is made up of 14 amino acids. CDR3 sequence: CASSTTGKEEKLFF. The CDR3 nucleotides are TGTGCCAGTAGTACGACAGGAAAGGAGGAAAAACTGTTTTTT.

The chain joins TRBV6-6 to TRBJ2-1, with 9 bases that match TRBD2. The germline V gene encodes CDR1 MNHNY and CDR2 SVGAGI (reference sequence). Losses at the gene ends were 6 bases for V and 6 bases for J; bases not matched to a gene: 6. This CDR3 spans 14 amino acids. The CDR3 coding sequence is TGTGCCAGCAGAGGGGAGGGACTAGCCAATGAGCAGTTCTTC. Translation gives CASRGEGLANEQFF.

The J gene is TRBJ2-1, the V gene TRBV4-3; D is ambiguous. V lost 4 bases and J lost 1, with 14 bases in between. The CDR3 is 16 amino acids. Germline V lookup: CDR1 LGHNA, CDR2 YSLEER. CDR3 region: CASSLFRSTSYNEQFF. CDR3 nucleotide sequence: TGCGCCAGCAGCCTTTTTAGATCTACTTCCTACAATGAGCAGTTCTTC.

CDR3 in amino acids: CASRMGRGGTEAFF. The CDR3 DNA reads as TGTGCCAGCAGGATGGGGAGGGGGGGCACTGAAGCTTTCTTT. The chain links TRBV2 to TRBJ1-1, with D tentatively TRBD1 (6 bases). The V and J ends lost 6 bases and 4 bases respectively, with 15 bases between them. Germline CDR1 reads SNHLY; CDR2 reads FYNNEI. This CDR3 is 14 amino acids long.

The gene calls are TRBV5-1 and TRBJ2-1, with 9 bases that match TRBD2. J gave up 0 bases and V 6 bases, and 4 bases lay outside the gene matches. Germline V CDR1 and CDR2: SGHRS, YFSETQ. This CDR3 is 15 amino acids long. The CDR3 protein is CASTNSGSSYNEQFF. The CDR3 DNA sequence: TGCGCCAGCACCAATAGCGGGAGCTCCTACAATGAGCAGTTCTTC.

The gene calls are TRBV15 and TRBJ2-3; D might be TRBD1 (6 bases). Between the trimmed V and J ends, which lost 5 bases and 1 base, there was a span of 16 bases. Germline assignment: CDR1 LNHNV and CDR2 YYDKDF (reference sequence). The CDR3 is 16 residues long. CDR3 region: CATSLQGGAGTDTQYF. CDR3 nucleotide sequence: TGTGCCACCAGCCTCCAAGGGGGAGCGGGCACAGATACGCAGTATTTT.

The chain recombines TRBV20-1 with TRBJ2-7; D may be TRBD1 (6 bases). CDR1 DFQATT and CDR2 SNEGSKA come from the germline V gene (reference sequence). V was cut by 3 bases and J by 2 bases, with 17 bases left in between. This CDR3 comprises 15 residues. The CDR3, as DNA: TGCAGTGCTAGTCCAACAGGGCGCCCCCCCTACGAGCAGTACTTC. Translation: CSASPTGRPPYEQYF.

This chain joins TRBV2 and TRBJ1-1; TRBD1 aligns across 10 bases. Germline V lookup: CDR1 SNHLY, CDR2 FYNNEI. This CDR3 has 11 amino acids. J gave up 10 bases and V 6 bases, and 2 bases lay outside the gene matches. The CDR3: CASRRDRGAFF. CDR3 sequence (DNA): TGTGCCAGCAGAAGGGACAGGGGAGCTTTCTTT.

V gene TRBV28 combines with J gene TRBJ1-5, with D perhaps TRBD1 (6 bases). V dropped 8 bases and J dropped 3 bases, with 14 bases sitting between them. The CDR3 runs 14 residues. Per germline, CDR1 MDHEN and CDR2 SYDVKM. CDR3 in amino acids: CASGNGQFNQPQHF. The CDR3 DNA sequence: TGTGCCAGCGGAAACGGACAGTTCAATCAGCCCCAGCATTTT.

The chain employs TRBV27 and TRBJ1-6; 7 bases map to TRBD1. The V gene's germline CDR1 is MNHEY and CDR2 SMNVEV (reference sequence). The CDR3 has 19 residues. The V gene end was trimmed by 4 bases and the J gene end by 7 bases; junction bases not matched to a gene: 19. The CDR3 here is CASSYNRQGHLGRNSPLHF. The CDR3 DNA reads TGTGCCAGCAGTTACAACCGACAGGGACACCTTGGAAGAAATTCACCCCTCCACTTT.

The J gene is TRBJ2-2, the V gene TRBV24-1; TRBD1 might be the D (5 bases). This CDR3 is built from 15 residues. CDR1 and CDR2 from the germline V gene are KGHDR and SFDVKD. The V and J ends lost 9 bases and 1 base respectively, with 14 bases between them. This CDR3 is CATQDPDRNTGELFF. In nucleotides, the CDR3 is TGTGCCACCCAGGACCCCGACAGGAACACCGGGGAGCTGTTTTTT.

The chain links TRBV28 to TRBJ2-3, with D unresolved. The CDR3 has 16 amino acids. The V end lost 6 bases, the J end lost 2 bases, and 18 bases lay between the germline ends. CDR1 MDHEN and CDR2 SYDVKM come from the germline V gene. CDR3 region: CASRPTRTPNTDTQYF. CDR3 nucleotides: TGTGCCAGCAGACCTACCCGAACCCCGAACACAGATACGCAGTATTTT.

This clone was picked up one time. V gene TRBV5-5 combines with J gene TRBJ2-7; 10 bases match TRBD2. The CDR3 sequence is 15 residues long. Germline V CDR1 and CDR2: SGHKS, YYEKEE (reference sequence). With V trimmed by 3 bases and J by 3 bases, 6 bases remained unmatched. The CDR3 DNA is TGTGCCAGCAGCTCCCTAGCGGGAGTGGTCTACGAGCAGTACTTC. Amino acid sequence: CASSSLAGVVYEQYF. The full variable domain, in which reference TRBV5-5 and TRBJ2-7 provide the parts outside the CDR3, is DAGVTQSPTHLIKTRGQQVTLRCSPISGHKSVSWYQQVLGQGPQFIFQYYEKEERGRGNFPDRFSARQFPNYSSELNVNALLLGDSALYLCASSSLAGVVYEQYFGPGTRLTVT.

The CDR3 sequence: CASSQTGLEEKLFF. DNA of the CDR3: TGTGCCAGCAGCCAAACAGGGCTTGAGGAAAAACTGTTTTTT. This chain joins TRBV6-2 or TRBV6-3 and TRBJ1-4; maybe TRBD1 (6 bases). The CDR3 is 14 residues long. The V gene's germline CDR1 is MNHEY and CDR2 SVGEGT. The germline V and J ends were trimmed by 6 bases and 8 bases, with 16 bases remaining between them.

This chain connects TRBV9 to TRBJ2-1; 7 bases fit TRBD1. The trim removed 4 bases at V and 0 bases at J, leaving 4 bases unmatched. CDR1 SGDLS and CDR2 YYNGEE come from the germline V gene. The CDR3 consists of 15 residues. CDR3 in DNA: TGTGCCAGCAGCTCAGGGGGAAGCTCCTACAATGAGCAGTTCTTC. Amino acid sequence: CASSSGGSSYNEQFF. Filled out from reference TRBV9 and TRBJ2-1, the complete variable domain reads DSGVTQTPKHLITATGQRVTLRCSPRSGDLSVYWYQQSLDQGLQFLIQYYNGEERAKGNILERFSAQQFPDLHSELNLSSLELGDSALYFCASSSGGSSYNEQFFGPGTRLTVL.

The chain joins TRBV18 to TRBJ2-3; no clear D gene. The ends were cut back, 1 base at V and 2 bases at J, with 7 bases in the middle. The CDR3 covers 14 residues. From germline, CDR1 is KGHSH and CDR2 LQKENI. Here the CDR3 DNA reads TGTGCCAGCTCACCACTGCTGGCCACAGATACGCAGTATTTT. It encodes CASSPLLATDTQYF.

The rearrangement joins TRBV5-1 to TRBJ2-1; TRBD1 agrees at 10 bases. Trimming at V came to 6 bases and at J to 8 bases, leaving 8 bases not matched to a gene. CDR3 length: 14 residues. Looked up from germline, CDR1 is SGHRS and CDR2 is YFSETQ. Written as DNA, the CDR3 is TGCGCCAGCAACGGAATGACAGGGGGCGATGAGCAGTTCTTC. Translated, it gives CASNGMTGGDEQFF.

The CDR3 coding sequence is TGCGCCAGCCGCGGGGCAAGCATGAACACTGAAGCTTTCTTT. Protein sequence: CASRGASMNTEAFF. V and J are TRBV5-1 and TRBJ1-1, with D tentatively TRBD1 (5 bases). The germline CDR1 and CDR2 sequences are SGHRS and YFSETQ. V dropped 7 bases and J dropped 0 bases, with 13 bases sitting between them. The CDR3 has 14 amino acids.

V is TRBV7-9 and J is TRBJ2-7; no definite D call. Germline V gives CDR1 SEHNR, CDR2 FQNEAQ (reference sequence). The CDR3 consists of 11 residues. V was cut by 1 base and J by 6 bases, with 4 bases left in between. CDR3: CASSLVREQYF. DNA for the CDR3: TGTGCCAGCAGCTTAGTGCGCGAGCAGTACTTC. The full variable domain, its missing parts supplied by reference TRBV7-9 and TRBJ2-7, is DTGVSQNPRHKITKRGQNVTFRCDPISEHNRLYWYRQTLGQGPEFLTYFQNEAQLEKSRLLSDRFSAERPKGSFSTLEIQRTEQGDSAMYLCASSLVREQYFGPGTRLTVT.

The chain carries TRBV7-2 and TRBJ2-3; perhaps TRBD2 as D (5 bases). V was shortened by 4 bases and J by 2 bases, with 10 bases between the two germline ends. Per germline, CDR1 SGHTA and CDR2 FQGNSA. The CDR3 is made up of 14 amino acids. The CDR3 DNA reads as TGTGCCAGCAGCTCAAGGAGGCCCACAGATACGCAGTATTTT. Translating it yields CASSSRRPTDTQYF.